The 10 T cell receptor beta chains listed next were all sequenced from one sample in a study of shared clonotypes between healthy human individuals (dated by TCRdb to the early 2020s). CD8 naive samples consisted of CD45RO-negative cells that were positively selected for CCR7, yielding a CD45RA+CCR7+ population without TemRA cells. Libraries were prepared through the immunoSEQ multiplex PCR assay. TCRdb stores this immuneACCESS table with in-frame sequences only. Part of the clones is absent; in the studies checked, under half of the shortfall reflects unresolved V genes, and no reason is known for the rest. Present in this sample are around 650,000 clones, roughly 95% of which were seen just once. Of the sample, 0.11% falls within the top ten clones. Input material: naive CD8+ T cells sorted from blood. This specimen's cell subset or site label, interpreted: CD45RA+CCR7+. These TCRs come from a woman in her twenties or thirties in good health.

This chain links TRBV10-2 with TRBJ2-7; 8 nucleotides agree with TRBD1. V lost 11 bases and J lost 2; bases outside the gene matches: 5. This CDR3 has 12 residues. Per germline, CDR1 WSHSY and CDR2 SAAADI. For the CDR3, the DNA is TGCGCCGGGGGACAGGAACCCTACGAGCAGTACTTC. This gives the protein CAGGQEPYEQYF.

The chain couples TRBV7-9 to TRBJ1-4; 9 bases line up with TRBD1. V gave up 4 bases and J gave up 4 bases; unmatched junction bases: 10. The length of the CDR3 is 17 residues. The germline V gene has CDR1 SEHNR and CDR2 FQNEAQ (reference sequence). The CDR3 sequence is CASSYLHPGQGNEKLFF. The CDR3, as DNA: TGTGCCAGCAGCTACCTTCATCCGGGACAGGGTAATGAAAAACTGTTTTTT.

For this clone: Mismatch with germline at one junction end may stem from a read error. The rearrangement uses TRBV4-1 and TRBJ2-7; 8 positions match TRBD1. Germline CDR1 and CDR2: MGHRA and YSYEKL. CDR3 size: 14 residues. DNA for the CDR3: TGCGCCAGCAGCCAAATAGGCGATCTGGGGACAGGAATCTTC. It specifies CASSQIGDLGTGIF.

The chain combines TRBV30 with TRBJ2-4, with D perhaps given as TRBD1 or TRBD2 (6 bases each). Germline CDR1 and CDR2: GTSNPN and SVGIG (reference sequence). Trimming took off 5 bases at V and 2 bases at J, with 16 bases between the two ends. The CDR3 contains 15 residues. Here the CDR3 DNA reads TGTGCCTGGGGGGGGCCCTTGGCGTCCAAAAACATTCAGTACTTC. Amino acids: CAWGGPLASKNIQYF.

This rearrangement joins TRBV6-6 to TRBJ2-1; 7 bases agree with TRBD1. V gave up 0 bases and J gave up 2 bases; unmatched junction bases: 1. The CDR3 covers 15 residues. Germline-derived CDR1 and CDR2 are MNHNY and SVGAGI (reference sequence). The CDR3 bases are TGTGCCAGCAGTTACTCGCAGGGGGCCTACAATGAGCAGTTCTTC. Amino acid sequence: CASSYSQGAYNEQFF.

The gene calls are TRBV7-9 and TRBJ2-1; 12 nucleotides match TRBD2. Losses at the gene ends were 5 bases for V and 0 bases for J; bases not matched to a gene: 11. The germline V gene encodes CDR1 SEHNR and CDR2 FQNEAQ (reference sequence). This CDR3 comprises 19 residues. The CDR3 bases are TGTGCCAGCAGCCCTATCCTCGGACTAGCGGGGAGCTCCTACAATGAGCAGTTCTTC. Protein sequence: CASSPILGLAGSSYNEQFF.

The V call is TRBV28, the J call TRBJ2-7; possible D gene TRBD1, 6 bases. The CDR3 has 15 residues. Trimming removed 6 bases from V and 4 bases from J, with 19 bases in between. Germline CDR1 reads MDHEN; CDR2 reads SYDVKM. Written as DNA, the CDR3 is TGTGCCAGCAGCATGCCCAGGGAGACAGGTTACGAGCAGTACTTC. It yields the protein CASSMPRETGYEQYF.

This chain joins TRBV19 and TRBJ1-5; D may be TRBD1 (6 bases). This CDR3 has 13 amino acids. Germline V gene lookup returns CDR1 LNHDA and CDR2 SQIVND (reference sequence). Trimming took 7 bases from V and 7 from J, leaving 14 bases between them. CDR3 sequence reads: CASTPGAKQPQHF. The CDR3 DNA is TGTGCCAGTACCCCGGGGGCGAAACAGCCCCAGCATTTT. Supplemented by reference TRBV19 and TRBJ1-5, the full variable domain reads DGGITQSPKYLFRKEGQNVTLSCEQNLNHDAMYWYRQDPGQGLRLIYYSQIVNDFQKGDIAEGYSVSREKKESFPLTVTSAQKNPTAFYLCASTPGAKQPQHFGDGTRLSIL.

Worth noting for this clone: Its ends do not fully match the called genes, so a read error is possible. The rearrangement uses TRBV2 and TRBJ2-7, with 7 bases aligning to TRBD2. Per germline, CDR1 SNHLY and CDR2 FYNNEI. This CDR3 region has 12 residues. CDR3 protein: CASRSAGDLLFF. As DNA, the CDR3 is TGTGCCAGCAGATCCGCGGGGGACTTGCTTTTCTTC.

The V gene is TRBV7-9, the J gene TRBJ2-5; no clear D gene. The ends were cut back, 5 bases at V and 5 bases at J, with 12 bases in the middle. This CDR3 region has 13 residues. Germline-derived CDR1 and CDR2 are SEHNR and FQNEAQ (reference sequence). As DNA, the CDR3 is TGTGCCAGCAGCCCTAGATTTCTTGAGACCCAGTACTTC. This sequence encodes CASSPRFLETQYF.